This T cell receptor (beta chain) was observed in a study of cytomegalovirus exposure and HLA in healthy donors. As regards this clone: Its antigen is not identified.

Germline V CDR1 and CDR2: SGHNT, YYREEE (reference sequence). The CDR3 loop spans 13 amino acids. Deletions cut 4 bases from V and 6 bases from J, with 10 bases between. Study observations and caveats: Links to common viral pathogens appeared, in a later analysis, for several of the most significant clusters. A later analysis associated some 18,000 TCR beta sequences with HLA alleles at a 0.05 false discovery rate. Later work found most CMV-associated TCR beta chains apparently HLA-restricted. An analysis done earlier found most TCR beta V segments productive about 87% or about 30% of the time.

PCR involved 60 Vbeta and 13 Jbeta primers. Measured with immunoSEQ multiplex PCR; TCRdb has only the in-frame clones, and not every one. The sample carries around 150,000 clones, about 70% recorded once. This chain connects TRBV5-4 to TRBJ2-2; possibly TRBD1 for D (5 bases). The TCR originated in a male donor in good health and CMV-seronegative. Sample: PBMCs. Here the CDR3 reads CASSPGKAGELFF. The DNA of the CDR3 is TGTGCCAGCAGCCCAGGGAAAGCCGGGGAGCTGTTTTTT.